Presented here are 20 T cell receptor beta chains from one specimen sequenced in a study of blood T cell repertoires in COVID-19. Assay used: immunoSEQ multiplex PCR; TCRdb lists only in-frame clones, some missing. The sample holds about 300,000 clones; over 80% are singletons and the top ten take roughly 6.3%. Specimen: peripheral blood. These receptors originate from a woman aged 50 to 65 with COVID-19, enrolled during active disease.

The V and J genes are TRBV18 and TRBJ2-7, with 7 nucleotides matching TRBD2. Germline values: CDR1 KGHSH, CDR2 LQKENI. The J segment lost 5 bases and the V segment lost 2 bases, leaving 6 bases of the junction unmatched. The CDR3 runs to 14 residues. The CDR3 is CASSPVLTSDEQYF. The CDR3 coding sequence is TGTGCCAGCTCACCAGTCTTAACTAGCGACGAGCAGTACTTC. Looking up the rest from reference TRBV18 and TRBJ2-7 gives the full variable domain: NAGVMQNPRHLVRRRGQEARLRCSPMKGHSHVYWYRQLPEEGLKFMVYLQKENIIDESGMPKERFSAEFPKEGPSILRIQQVVRGDSAAYFCASSPVLTSDEQYFGPGTRLTVT.

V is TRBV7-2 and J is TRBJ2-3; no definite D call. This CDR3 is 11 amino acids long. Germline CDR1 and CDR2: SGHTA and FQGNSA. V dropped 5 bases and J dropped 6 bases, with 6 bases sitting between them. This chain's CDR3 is CASSPRDTQYF. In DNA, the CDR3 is TGTGCCAGCAGCCCGCGGGATACGCAGTATTTT.

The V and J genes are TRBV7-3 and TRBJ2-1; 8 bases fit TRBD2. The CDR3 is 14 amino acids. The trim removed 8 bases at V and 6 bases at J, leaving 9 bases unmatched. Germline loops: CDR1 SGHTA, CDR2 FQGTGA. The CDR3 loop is CASGVREGVNEQFF. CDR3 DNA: TGTGCCAGCGGAGTCCGGGAGGGGGTCAATGAGCAGTTCTTC.

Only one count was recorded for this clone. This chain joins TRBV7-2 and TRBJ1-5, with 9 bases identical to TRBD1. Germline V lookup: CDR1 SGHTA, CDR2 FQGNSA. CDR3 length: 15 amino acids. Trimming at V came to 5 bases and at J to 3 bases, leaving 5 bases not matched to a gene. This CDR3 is CASSATGGYNQPQHF. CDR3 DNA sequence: TGTGCCAGCAGCGCCACAGGGGGCTACAATCAGCCCCAGCATTTT.

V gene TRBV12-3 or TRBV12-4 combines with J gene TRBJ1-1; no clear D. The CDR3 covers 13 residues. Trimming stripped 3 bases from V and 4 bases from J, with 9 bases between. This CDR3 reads CASSFPGSTEAFF. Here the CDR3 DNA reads TGTGCCAGCAGTTTCCCAGGCTCCACTGAAGCTTTCTTT.

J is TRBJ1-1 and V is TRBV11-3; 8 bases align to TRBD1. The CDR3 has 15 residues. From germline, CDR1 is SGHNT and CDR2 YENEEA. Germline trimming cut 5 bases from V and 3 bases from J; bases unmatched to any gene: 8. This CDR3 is CASSRRQGTDTEAFF. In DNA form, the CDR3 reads TGTGCCAGCAGCCGTAGACAGGGGACGGACACTGAAGCTTTCTTT. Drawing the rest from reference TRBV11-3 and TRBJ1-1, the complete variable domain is EAGVVQSPRYKIIEKKQPVAFWCNPISGHNTLYWYLQNLGQGPELLIRYENEEAVDDSQLPKDRFSAERLKGVDSTLKIQPAELGDSAVYLCASSRRQGTDTEAFFGQGTRLTVV.

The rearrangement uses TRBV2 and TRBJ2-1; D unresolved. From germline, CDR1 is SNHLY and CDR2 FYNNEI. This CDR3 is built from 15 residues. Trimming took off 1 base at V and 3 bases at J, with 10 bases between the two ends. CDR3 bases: TGTGCCAGCAGTGAAGATGGGCAGAACTACAATGAGCAGTTCTTC. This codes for CASSEDGQNYNEQFF. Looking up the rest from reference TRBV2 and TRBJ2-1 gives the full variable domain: EPEVTQTPSHQVTQMGQEVILRCVPISNHLYFYWYRQILGQKVEFLVSFYNNEISEKSEIFDDQFSVERPDGSNFTLKIRSTKLEDSAMYFCASSEDGQNYNEQFFGPGTRLTVL.

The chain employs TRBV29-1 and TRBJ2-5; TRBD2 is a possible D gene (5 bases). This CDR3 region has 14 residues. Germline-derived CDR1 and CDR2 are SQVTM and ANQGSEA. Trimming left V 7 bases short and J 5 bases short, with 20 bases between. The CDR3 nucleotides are TGCAGCGCCCCCGGGGTTTTCGATTATGAGACCCAGTACTTC. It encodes CSAPGVFDYETQYF. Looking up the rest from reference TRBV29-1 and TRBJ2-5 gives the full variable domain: SAVISQKPSRDICQRGTSLTIQCQVDSQVTMMFWYRQQPGQSLTLIATANQGSEATYESGFVIDKFPISRPNLTFSTLTVSNMSPEDSSIYLCSAPGVFDYETQYFGPGTRLLVL.

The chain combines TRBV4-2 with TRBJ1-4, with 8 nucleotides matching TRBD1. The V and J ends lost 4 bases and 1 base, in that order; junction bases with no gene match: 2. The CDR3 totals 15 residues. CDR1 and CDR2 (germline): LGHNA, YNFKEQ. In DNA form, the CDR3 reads TGTGCCAGCAGCCCCGACAGGGGAACTAATGAAAAACTGTTTTTT. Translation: CASSPDRGTNEKLFF.

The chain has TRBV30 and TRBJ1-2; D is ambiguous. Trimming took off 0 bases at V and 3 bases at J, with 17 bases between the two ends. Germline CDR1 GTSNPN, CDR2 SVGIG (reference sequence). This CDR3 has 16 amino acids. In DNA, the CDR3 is TGTGCCTGGAGTGTAGACGGGGTAAAGCGGGACTATGGCTACACCTTC. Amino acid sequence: CAWSVDGVKRDYGYTF.

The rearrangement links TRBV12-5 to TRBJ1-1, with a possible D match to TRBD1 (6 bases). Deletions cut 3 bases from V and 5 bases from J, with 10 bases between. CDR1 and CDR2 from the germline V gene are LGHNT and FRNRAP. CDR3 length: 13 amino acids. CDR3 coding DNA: TGTGCTAGTGGTTTCACAGGGTATACTGAAGCTTTCTTT. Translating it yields CASGFTGYTEAFF.

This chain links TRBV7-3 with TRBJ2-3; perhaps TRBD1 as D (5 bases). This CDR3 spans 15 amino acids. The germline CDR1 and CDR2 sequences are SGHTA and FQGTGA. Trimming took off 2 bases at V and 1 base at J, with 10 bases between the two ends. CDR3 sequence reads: CASSLQGRRTDTQYF. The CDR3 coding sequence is TGTGCCAGCAGCTTACAGGGTAGGCGCACAGATACGCAGTATTTT.

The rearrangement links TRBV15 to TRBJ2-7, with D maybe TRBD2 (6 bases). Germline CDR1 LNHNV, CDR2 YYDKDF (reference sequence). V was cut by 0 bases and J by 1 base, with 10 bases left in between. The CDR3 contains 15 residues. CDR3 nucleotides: TGTGCCACCAGCAGAGATCCGGGAGTATCCTACGAGCAGTACTTC. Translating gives CATSRDPGVSYEQYF.

The CDR3 spells CASSLGGLSGSYNEQFF. CDR3 DNA: TGTGCCAGCAGCTTAGGTGGACTATCAGGCTCCTACAATGAGCAGTTCTTC. V usage is TRBV13 and J usage is TRBJ2-1, with D maybe TRBD2 (6 bases). V was cut by 0 bases and J by 0 bases, with 12 bases left in between. In germline, CDR1 is PRHDT, CDR2 FYEKMQ (reference sequence). The CDR3 loop spans 17 amino acids.

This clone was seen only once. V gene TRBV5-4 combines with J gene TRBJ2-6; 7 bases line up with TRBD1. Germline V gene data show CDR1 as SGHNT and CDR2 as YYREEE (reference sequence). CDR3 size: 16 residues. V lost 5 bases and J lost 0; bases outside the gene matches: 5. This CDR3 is CASRTAGGSGANVLTF. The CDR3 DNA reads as TGTGCCAGCAGGACTGCAGGGGGCTCTGGGGCCAACGTCCTGACTTTC.

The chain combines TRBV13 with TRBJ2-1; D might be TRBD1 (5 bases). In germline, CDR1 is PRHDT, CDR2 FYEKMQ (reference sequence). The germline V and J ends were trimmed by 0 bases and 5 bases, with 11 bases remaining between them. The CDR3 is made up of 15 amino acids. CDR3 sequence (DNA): TGTGCCAGCAGCTTAGGTGGTAGGGGCAACAATGAGCAGTTCTTC. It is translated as CASSLGGRGNNEQFF.

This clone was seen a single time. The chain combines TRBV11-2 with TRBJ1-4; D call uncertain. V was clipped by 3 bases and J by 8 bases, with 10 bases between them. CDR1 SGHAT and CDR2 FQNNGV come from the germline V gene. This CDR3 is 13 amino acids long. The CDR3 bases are TGTGCCAGCAGCTTTACTCGAAAGGAAAAACTGTTTTTT. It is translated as CASSFTRKEKLFF.

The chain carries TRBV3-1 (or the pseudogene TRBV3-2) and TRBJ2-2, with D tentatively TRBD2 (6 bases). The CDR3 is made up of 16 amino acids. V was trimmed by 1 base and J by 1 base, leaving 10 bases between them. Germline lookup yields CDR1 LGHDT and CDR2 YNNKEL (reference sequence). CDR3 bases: TGTGCCAGCAGCCAAGGGGGAGGAGTGAACACCGGGGAGCTGTTTTTT. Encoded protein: CASSQGGGVNTGELFF.

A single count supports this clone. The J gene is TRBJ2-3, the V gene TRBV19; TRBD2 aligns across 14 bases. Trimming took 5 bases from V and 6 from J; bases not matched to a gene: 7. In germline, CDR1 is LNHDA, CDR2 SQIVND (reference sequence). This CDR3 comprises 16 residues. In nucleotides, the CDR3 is TGTGCCAGTAGTCTCGGACTAGCGGGAGGAGCGGATACGCAGTATTTT. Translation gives CASSLGLAGGADTQYF.

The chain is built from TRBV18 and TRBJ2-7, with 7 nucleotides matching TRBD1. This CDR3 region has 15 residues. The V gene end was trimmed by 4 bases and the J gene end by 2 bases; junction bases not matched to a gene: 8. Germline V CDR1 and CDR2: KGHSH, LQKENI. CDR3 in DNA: TGTGCCAGCTCACAAGGACAGGCCTCAACCTACGAGCAGTACTTC. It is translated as CASSQGQASTYEQYF. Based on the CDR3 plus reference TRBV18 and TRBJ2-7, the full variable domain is NAGVMQNPRHLVRRRGQEARLRCSPMKGHSHVYWYRQLPEEGLKFMVYLQKENIIDESGMPKERFSAEFPKEGPSILRIQQVVRGDSAAYFCASSQGQASTYEQYFGPGTRLTVT.